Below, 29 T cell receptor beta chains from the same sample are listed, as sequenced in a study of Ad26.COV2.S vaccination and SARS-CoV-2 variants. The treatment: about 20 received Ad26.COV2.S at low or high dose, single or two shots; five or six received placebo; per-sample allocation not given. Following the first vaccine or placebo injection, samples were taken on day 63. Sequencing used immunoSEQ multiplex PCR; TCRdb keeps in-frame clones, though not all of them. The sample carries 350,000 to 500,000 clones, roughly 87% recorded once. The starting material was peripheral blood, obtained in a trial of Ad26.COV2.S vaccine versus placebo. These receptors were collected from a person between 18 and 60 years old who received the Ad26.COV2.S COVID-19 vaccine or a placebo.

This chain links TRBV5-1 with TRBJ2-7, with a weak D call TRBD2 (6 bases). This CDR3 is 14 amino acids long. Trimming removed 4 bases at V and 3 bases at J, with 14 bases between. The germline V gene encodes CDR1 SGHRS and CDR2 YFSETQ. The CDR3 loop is CASSKTGLNYEQYF. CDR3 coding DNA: TGCGCCAGCAGCAAGACCGGACTAAACTACGAGCAGTACTTC.

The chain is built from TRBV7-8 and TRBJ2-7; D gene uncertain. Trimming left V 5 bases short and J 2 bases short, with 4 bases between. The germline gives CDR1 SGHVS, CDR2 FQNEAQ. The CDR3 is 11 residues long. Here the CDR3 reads CASSRAYEQYF. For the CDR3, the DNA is TGTGCCAGCAGCCGGGCCTACGAGCAGTACTTC. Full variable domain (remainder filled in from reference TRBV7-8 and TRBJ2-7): GAGVSQSPRYKVAKRGQDVALRCDPISGHVSLFWYQQALGQGPEFLTYFQNEAQLDKSGLPSDRFFAERPEGSVSTLKIQRTQQEDSAVYLCASSRAYEQYFGPGTRLTVT.

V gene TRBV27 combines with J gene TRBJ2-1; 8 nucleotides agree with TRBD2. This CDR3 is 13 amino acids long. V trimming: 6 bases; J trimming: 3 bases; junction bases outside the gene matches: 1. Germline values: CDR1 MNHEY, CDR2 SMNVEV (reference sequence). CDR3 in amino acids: CASSLAGYNEQFF. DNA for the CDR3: TGTGCCAGCAGCCTAGCGGGCTACAATGAGCAGTTCTTC.

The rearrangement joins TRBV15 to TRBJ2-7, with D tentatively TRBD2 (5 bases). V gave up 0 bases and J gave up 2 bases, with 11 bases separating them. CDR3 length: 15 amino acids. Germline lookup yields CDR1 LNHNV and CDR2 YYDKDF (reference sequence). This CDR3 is CATSRDRAAPYEQYF. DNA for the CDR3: TGTGCCACCAGCAGAGATCGAGCGGCCCCCTACGAGCAGTACTTC.

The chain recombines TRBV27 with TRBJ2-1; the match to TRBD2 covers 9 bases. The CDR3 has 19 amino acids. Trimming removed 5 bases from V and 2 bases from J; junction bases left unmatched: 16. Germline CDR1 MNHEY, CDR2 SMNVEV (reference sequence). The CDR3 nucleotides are TGTGCCAGCAGTACCGGACGGTTGACTAGCGGTCTTACCTACAATGAGCAGTTCTTC. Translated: CASSTGRLTSGLTYNEQFF.

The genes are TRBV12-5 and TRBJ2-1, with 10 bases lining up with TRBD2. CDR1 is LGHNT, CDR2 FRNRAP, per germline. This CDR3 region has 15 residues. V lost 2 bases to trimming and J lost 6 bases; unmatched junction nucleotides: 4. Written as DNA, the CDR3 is TGTGCTAGTGGTTTGCTAGCGGGAGATCGCAATGAGCAGTTCTTC. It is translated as CASGLLAGDRNEQFF. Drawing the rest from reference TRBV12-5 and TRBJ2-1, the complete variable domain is DARVTQTPRHKVTEMGQEVTMRCQPILGHNTVFWYRQTMMQGLELLAYFRNRAPLDDSGMPKDRFSAEMPDATLATLKIQPSEPRDSAVYFCASGLLAGDRNEQFFGPGTRLTVL.

The CDR3 sequence: CASSLDRSTYEQYF. CDR3 nucleotide sequence: TGTGCCAGCAGCCTGGACAGGAGCACCTACGAGCAGTACTTC. The chain links TRBV6-5 to TRBJ2-7, with TRBD1 matching 7 bases. V trimming: 6 bases; J trimming: 2 bases; junction bases outside the gene matches: 7. Germline V lookup: CDR1 MNHEY, CDR2 SVGAGI. The CDR3 contains 14 residues.

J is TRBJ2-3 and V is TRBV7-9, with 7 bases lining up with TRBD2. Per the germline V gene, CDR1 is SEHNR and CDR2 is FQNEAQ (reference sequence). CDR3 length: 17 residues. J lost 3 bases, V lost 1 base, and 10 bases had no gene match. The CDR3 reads CASSLVGVREWTDTQYF. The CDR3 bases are TGTGCCAGCAGCTTAGTGGGGGTGCGGGAGTGGACAGATACGCAGTATTTT.

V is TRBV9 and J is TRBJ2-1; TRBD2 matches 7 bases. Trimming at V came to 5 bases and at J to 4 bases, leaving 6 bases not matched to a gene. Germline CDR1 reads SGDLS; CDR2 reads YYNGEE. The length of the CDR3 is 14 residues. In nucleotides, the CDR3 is TGTGCCAGCAGGAGCGGGGACGAATACAATGAGCAGTTCTTC. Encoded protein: CASRSGDEYNEQFF.

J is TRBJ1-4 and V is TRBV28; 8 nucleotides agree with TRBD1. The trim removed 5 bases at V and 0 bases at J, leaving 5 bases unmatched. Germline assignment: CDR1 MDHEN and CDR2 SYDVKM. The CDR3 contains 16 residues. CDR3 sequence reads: CASSLQGGATNEKLFF. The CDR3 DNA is TGTGCCAGCAGTCTACAGGGGGGGGCAACTAATGAAAAACTGTTTTTT.

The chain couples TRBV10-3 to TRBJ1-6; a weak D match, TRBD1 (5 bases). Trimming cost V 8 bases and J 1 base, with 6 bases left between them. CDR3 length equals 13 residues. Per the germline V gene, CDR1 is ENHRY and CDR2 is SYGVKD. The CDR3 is CAIAGSYNSPLHF. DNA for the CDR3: TGTGCCATCGCAGGGTCCTATAATTCACCCCTCCACTTT.

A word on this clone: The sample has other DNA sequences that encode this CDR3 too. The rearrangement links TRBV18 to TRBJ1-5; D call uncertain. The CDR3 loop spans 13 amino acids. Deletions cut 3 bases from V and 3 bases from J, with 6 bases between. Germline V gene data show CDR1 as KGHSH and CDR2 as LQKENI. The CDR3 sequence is CASSPGDNQPQHF. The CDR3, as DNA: TGTGCCAGCTCACCTGGGGACAATCAGCCCCAGCATTTT.

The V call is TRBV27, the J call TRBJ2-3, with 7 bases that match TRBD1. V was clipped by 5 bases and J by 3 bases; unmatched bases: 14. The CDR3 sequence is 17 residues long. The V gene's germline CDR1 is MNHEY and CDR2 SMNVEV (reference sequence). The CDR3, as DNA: TGTGCCAGCAGTATCCATTCGACAGGGTTCTGGACAGATACGCAGTATTTT. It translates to CASSIHSTGFWTDTQYF.

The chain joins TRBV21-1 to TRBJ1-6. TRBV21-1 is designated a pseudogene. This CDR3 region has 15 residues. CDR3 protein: CASLSGIVHNSPLHF. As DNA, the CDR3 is TGTGCCAGCCTGAGCGGGATTGTCCATAATTCACCCCTCCACTTT.

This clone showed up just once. The CDR3 protein is CASSFTLAYEQFF. CDR3 in DNA: TGTGCCAGCAGTTTCACCCTAGCGTACGAGCAGTTCTTC. The chain couples TRBV27 to TRBJ2-1, with D possibly being TRBD2 (6 bases). Trimming took 3 bases from V and 10 from J, leaving 13 bases between them. The CDR3 is 13 amino acids. Germline-derived CDR1 and CDR2 are MNHEY and SMNVEV (reference sequence).

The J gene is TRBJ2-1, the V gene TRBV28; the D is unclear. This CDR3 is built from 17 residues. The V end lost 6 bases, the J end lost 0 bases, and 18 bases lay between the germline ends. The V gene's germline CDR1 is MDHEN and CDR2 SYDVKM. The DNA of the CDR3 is TGTGCCAGCAGGTCTCGGCTAGTTGGGTTCTCCTACAATGAGCAGTTCTTC. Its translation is CASRSRLVGFSYNEQFF.

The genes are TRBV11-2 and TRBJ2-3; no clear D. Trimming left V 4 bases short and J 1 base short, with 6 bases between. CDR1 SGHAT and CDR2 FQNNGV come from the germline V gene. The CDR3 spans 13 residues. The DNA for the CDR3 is TGTGCCAGCAGCTGGCTACGCACAGATACGCAGTATTTT. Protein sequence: CASSWLRTDTQYF.

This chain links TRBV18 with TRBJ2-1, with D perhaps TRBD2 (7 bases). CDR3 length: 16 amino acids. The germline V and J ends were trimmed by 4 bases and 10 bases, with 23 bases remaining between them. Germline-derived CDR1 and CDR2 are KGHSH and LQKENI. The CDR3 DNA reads TGTGCCAGCTCACGCTTAAGGGGGGGAGGATCGCGAGAGCAGTTCTTC. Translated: CASSRLRGGGSREQFF. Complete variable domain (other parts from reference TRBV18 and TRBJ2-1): NAGVMQNPRHLVRRRGQEARLRCSPMKGHSHVYWYRQLPEEGLKFMVYLQKENIIDESGMPKERFSAEFPKEGPSILRIQQVVRGDSAAYFCASSRLRGGGSREQFFGPGTRLTVL.

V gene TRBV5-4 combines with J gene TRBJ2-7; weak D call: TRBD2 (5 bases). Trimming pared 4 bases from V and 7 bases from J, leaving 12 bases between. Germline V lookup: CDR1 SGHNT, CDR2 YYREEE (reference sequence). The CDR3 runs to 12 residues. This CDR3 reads CASSRAGWEQYF. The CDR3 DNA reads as TGTGCCAGCAGCCGTGCGGGTTGGGAGCAGTACTTC.

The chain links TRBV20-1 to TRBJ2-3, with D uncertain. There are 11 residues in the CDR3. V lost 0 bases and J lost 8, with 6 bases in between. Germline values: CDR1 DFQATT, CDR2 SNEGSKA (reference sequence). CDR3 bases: TGCAGTGCTAGAGAGAGGCGTACGCAGTATTTT. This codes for CSARERRTQYF.

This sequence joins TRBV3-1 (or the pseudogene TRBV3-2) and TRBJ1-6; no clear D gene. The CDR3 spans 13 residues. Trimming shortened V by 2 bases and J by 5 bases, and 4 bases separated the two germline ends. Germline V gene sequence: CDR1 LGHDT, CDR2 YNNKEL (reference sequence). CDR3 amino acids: CASSQRNNSPLHF. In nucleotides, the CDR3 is TGTGCCAGCAGCCAACGCAATAATTCACCCCTCCACTTT.

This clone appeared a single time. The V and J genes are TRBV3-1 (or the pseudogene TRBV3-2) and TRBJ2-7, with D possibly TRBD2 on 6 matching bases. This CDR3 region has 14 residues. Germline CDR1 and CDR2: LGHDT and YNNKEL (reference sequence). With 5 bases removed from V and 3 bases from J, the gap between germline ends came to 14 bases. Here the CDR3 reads CASSFSGSLYEQYF. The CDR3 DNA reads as TGTGCCAGCAGCTTTAGCGGATCCCTCTACGAGCAGTACTTC.

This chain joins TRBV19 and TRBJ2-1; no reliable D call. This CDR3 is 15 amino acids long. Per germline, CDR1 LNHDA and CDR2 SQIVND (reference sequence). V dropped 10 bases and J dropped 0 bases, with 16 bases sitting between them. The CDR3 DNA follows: TGTGCCACCTCCCCCTTCTCGAACTCCTACAATGAGCAGTTCTTC. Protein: CATSPFSNSYNEQFF.

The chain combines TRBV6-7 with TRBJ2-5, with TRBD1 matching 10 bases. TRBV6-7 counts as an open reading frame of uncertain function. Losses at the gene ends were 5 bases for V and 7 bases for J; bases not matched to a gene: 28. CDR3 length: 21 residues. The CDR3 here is CASSQNSTGGLAKILGATQYF. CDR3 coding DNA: TGTGCCAGCAGTCAAAACTCGACAGGGGGCCTCGCCAAGATTCTAGGGGCGACCCAGTACTTC.

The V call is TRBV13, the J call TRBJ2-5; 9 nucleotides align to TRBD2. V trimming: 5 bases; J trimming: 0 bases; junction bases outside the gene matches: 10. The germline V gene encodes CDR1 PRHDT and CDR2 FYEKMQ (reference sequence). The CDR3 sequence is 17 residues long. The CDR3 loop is CASSRKLAGTYQETQYF. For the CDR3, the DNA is TGTGCCAGCAGCCGCAAACTAGCGGGTACTTACCAAGAGACCCAGTACTTC.

The CDR3 DNA follows: TGTGCCAGCAGCCAAACAGGGAATTATGGCTACACCTTC. This gives the protein CASSQTGNYGYTF. The rearrangement uses TRBV14 and TRBJ1-2; tentative D call: TRBD1 (6 bases). The CDR3 is 13 residues long. With 2 bases removed from V and 5 bases from J, the gap between germline ends came to 9 bases. Per the germline V gene, CDR1 is SGHDN and CDR2 is FVKESK. Combining the CDR3 with reference TRBV14 and TRBJ1-2 gives the whole variable domain EAGVTQFPSHSVIEKGQTVTLRCDPISGHDNLYWYRRVMGKEIKFLLHFVKESKQDESGMPNNRFLAERTGGTYSTLKVQPAELEDSGVYFCASSQTGNYGYTFGSGTRLTVV.

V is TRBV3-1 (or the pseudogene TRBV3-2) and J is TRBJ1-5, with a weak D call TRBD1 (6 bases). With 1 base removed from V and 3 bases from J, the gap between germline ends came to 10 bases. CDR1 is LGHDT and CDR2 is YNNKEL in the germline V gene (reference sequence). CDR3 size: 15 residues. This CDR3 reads CASSQGNRDNQPQHF. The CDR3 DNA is TGTGCCAGCAGCCAAGGGAACAGGGACAATCAGCCCCAGCATTTT.

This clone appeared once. The chain's CDR3 is CASSFTGGTTFQETQYF. The DNA for the CDR3 is TGTGCCAGCAGCTTCACAGGGGGCACGACTTTTCAAGAGACCCAGTACTTC. The chain recombines TRBV7-3 with TRBJ2-5; 9 bases align to TRBD1. The CDR3 is 17 residues long. J was trimmed by 2 bases and V by 3 bases; bases with no gene match: 10. CDR1 and CDR2 (germline): SGHTA, FQGTGA.

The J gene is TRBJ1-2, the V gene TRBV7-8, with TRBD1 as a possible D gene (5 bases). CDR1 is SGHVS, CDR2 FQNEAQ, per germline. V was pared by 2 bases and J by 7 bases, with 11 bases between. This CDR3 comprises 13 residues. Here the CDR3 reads CASSLPGGFGYTF. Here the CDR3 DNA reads TGTGCCAGCAGCTTACCTGGGGGATTTGGCTACACCTTC.